This record covers a single T cell receptor (beta chain). The data belong to a study of T cells after yellow fever vaccination. The CDR3 is 14 residues long. Per the germline V gene, CDR1 is SGHVS and CDR2 is FQNEAQ. J lost 2 bases, V lost 4 bases, and 2 bases had no gene match. Synthesis of TCR cDNA relied on 5'RACE template switching, which attached a universal primer site and UMIs. TCRdb passed the 5' RACE reads through MiXCR, listing each CDR3 protein once. The repertoire holds tens of thousands of distinct CDR3 sequences, over 7.5% seen once, with more than 35% in the top ten. Here the sequenced sample was CD8+ T cells sorted from PBMCs, taken on the day of the yellow fever booster vaccination. The genes are TRBV7-8 and TRBJ1-5, with 7 bases fitting TRBD1. This TCR was sampled from a man in his thirties or forties who received the YFV17D yellow fever vaccine. The CDR3 is CASSYDRGNQPQHF. As DNA, the CDR3 is TGTGCCAGCAGCTACGACAGGGGCAATCAGCCCCAGCATTTT.